This TCR beta chain was profiled in a study of CXCR3-negative and CXCR3-positive naive CD8 T cells. The CDR3 length is 16 residues. Germline values: CDR1 SGHDN, CDR2 FVKESK. The authors prepared UMI-labeled TRB cDNA libraries by 5' RACE. One entry per CDR3 protein, without DNA, is what TCRdb gives after re-calling the 5' RACE reads. The listing contains 40,000 to 50,000 distinct CDR3 sequences. Sequenced: naive CXCR3- CD8+ T cells from blood. This sample's subset: CD45RO-CCR7+CD27+CD95- naive CD8+ T cells lacking CXCR3 (TNR3-). The sequence was obtained from a human donor in good health. Some clones in this sample may be carry-over from other donors' samples. V is TRBV14 and J is TRBJ2-1; absent DNA, TCRdb's TRBD1 call cannot be checked. The CDR3 sequence: CASSRPGGRRRDEQFF.